This TCR beta chain appears in the sequencing data of a study of CD8+ T cells in alopecia areata. Study-level findings and limits: Clonality in lesional scalp, especially alopecia totalis/universalis, exceeded that of normal scalp.

The CDR3 spans 14 residues. Germline V CDR1 and CDR2: SGHTA, FQGNSA. V was clipped by 2 bases and J by 9 bases, with 11 bases between them. PBMCs, the starting material, were the source of sorted CD4+ and CD8+ T cells. Extracted from the samples, RNA was reverse transcribed into cDNA to serve as the sequencing template. Assay used: immunoSEQ multiplex PCR; TCRdb lists only in-frame clones, some missing. The sample shows about 120,000 clones, around 61% of them seen only once. This clone was seen once. Its antigen is still unknown. This TCR derives from a human donor in good health. The chain is built from TRBV7-2 and TRBJ1-6; D perhaps matches TRBD1 (6 bases). Sequencing was performed on CD4+ T cells sorted from blood. As DNA, the CDR3 is TGTGCCAGCAGCTTAAACAGGGAAAGTTCACCCCTCCACTTT. Translation gives CASSLNRESSPLHF.